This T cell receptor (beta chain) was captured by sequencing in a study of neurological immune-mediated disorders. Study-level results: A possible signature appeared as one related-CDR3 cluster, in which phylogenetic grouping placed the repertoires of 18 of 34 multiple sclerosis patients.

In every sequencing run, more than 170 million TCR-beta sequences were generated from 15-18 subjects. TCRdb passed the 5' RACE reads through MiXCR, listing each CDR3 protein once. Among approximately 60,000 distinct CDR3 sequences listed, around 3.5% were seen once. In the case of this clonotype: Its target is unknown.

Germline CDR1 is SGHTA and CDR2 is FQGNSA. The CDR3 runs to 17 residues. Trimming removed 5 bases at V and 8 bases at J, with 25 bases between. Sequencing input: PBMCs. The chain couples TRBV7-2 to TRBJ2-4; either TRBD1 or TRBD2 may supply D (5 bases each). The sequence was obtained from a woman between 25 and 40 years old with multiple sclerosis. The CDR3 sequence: CASSAVGRQTTDDIQYF. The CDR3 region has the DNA TGTGCCAGCAGCGCCGTGGGACGACAAACGACGGACGACATTCAGTACTTC.